Below, 20 T cell receptor beta chains from the same sample are listed, as sequenced in a study of a mutant IDH1 vaccine in newly diagnosed glioma. Time point noted: baseline, week 1 (first vaccination visit). This sample's treatment: pre-vaccination baseline after standard-of-care therapy. Profiled with immunoSEQ multiplex PCR; TCRdb holds only in-frame clones, not every one. The table shows approximately 67,000 clones, with about four fifths occurring only once. The specimen comprised peripheral blood mononuclear cells (PBMCs), sampled from a glioma patient treated with radiotherapy, temozolomide or both. These TCRs come from a woman in her late teens or twenties with glioma. Some clones in this sample may be carry-over from other donors' samples.

This chain uses TRBV28 with TRBJ2-2, with 11 bases that match TRBD2. V lost 5 bases and J lost 3; bases outside the gene matches: 2. The germline V gene encodes CDR1 MDHEN and CDR2 SYDVKM. The length of the CDR3 is 15 residues. CDR3 residues: CASSPGLADTGELFF. CDR3 bases: TGTGCCAGCAGTCCGGGACTAGCGGACACCGGGGAGCTGTTTTTT.

The CDR3 region has the DNA TGTGCCAGCAGCCAAGGGCAGGGCTATGGCTACACCTTC. It specifies CASSQGQGYGYTF. This chain joins TRBV4-2 and TRBJ1-2; D perhaps matches TRBD1 (5 bases). The V and J ends lost 1 base and 4 bases respectively, with 7 bases between them. Germline CDR1 LGHNA, CDR2 YNFKEQ. The CDR3 has 13 amino acids.

V is TRBV29-1 and J is TRBJ2-1; perhaps TRBD2 as D (5 bases). Trimming took off 4 bases at V and 7 bases at J, with 14 bases between the two ends. Germline V gene sequence: CDR1 SQVTM, CDR2 ANQGSEA. The CDR3 totals 13 residues. As DNA, the CDR3 is TGCAGCGTTGCGCAAGGGAGTGTTAATGAGCAGTTCTTC. This gives the protein CSVAQGSVNEQFF.

This chain connects TRBV6-1 to TRBJ1-5; 10 bases map to TRBD1. V shed 6 bases, J shed 4 bases, and the junction held 6 bases outside the gene matches. CDR3 length: 15 residues. Germline values: CDR1 MNHNS, CDR2 SASEGT. The CDR3 reads CASRDGTGANQPQHF. CDR3 sequence (DNA): TGTGCCAGCAGAGACGGGACAGGGGCTAATCAGCCCCAGCATTTT.

The V and J genes are TRBV5-6 and TRBJ2-2, with TRBD1 identical over 8 bases. Germline V gene data show CDR1 as SGHDT and CDR2 as YYEEEE. The CDR3 loop spans 15 amino acids. V shed 5 bases and J 1 base; nucleotides not matched to a gene: 4. CDR3 region: CASRRTGRNTGELFF. In DNA, the CDR3 is TGTGCCAGCAGGCGGACAGGGCGGAACACCGGGGAGCTGTTTTTT.

The rearrangement links TRBV30 to TRBJ2-3; 14 bases fit TRBD2. The CDR3 loop spans 15 amino acids. With 7 bases clipped from V and 9 bases from J, the junction kept 12 bases outside the gene matches. Germline CDR1 GTSNPN, CDR2 SVGIG (reference sequence). CDR3 protein: CALGLAGAPLGTQYF. The DNA for the CDR3 is TGTGCCTTGGGACTAGCGGGAGCCCCACTAGGGACGCAGTATTTT.

The rearrangement links TRBV12-5 to TRBJ1-2; weak D call: TRBD1 (5 bases). The CDR3 sequence is 12 residues long. Germline CDR1 LGHNT, CDR2 FRNRAP. Trimming shortened V by 11 bases and J by 4 bases, and 14 bases separated the two germline ends. The CDR3 DNA sequence: TGTGCTGGGAGTTCTCAGGGCTATGGCTACACCTTC. The encoded protein is CAGSSQGYGYTF.

This clone has a handful of counts. The rearrangement uses TRBV5-6 and TRBJ1-4; tentative D call: TRBD1 (5 bases). Trimming left V 0 bases short and J 10 bases short, with 7 bases between. Per the germline V gene, CDR1 is SGHDT and CDR2 is YYEEEE. CDR3 length equals 12 residues. The CDR3 sequence is CASSLGGGKLFF. The DNA for the CDR3 is TGTGCCAGCAGCTTGGGTGGGGGAAAACTGTTTTTT.

The chain couples TRBV5-6 to TRBJ2-2; no clear D. The CDR3 totals 11 residues. Trimming took off 2 bases at V and 6 bases at J, with 2 bases between the two ends. The germline gives CDR1 SGHDT, CDR2 YYEEEE. The CDR3 DNA is TGTGCCAGCAGCTTAGCCGGGGAGCTGTTTTTT. This gives the protein CASSLAGELFF.

The genes are TRBV15 and TRBJ2-3; D call uncertain. This CDR3 has 13 amino acids. Germline CDR1 reads LNHNV; CDR2 reads YYDKDF (reference sequence). Trimming stripped 2 bases from V and 1 base from J, with 4 bases between. Here the CDR3 reads CATSRSGTDTQYF. In DNA form, the CDR3 reads TGTGCCACCAGCAGATCGGGCACAGATACGCAGTATTTT.

This sequence joins TRBV5-6 and TRBJ2-3; TRBD2 matches 7 bases. J gave up 3 bases and V 0 bases, and 7 bases lay outside the gene matches. CDR1 and CDR2 from the germline V gene are SGHDT and YYEEEE. This CDR3 spans 16 amino acids. In nucleotides, the CDR3 is TGTGCCAGCAGCTTGGGGTTAAGCGGGAAAACAGATACGCAGTATTTT. Its protein is CASSLGLSGKTDTQYF.

The gene calls are TRBV9 and TRBJ1-1, with D unclear. The CDR3 extends over 13 amino acids. V was shortened by 0 bases and J by 6 bases, with 9 bases between the two germline ends. Germline-derived CDR1 and CDR2 are SGDLS and YYNGEE. This chain's CDR3 is CASSVAGWSEAFF. Here the CDR3 DNA reads TGTGCCAGCAGCGTAGCGGGGTGGTCTGAAGCTTTCTTT.

The V gene is TRBV7-2, the J gene TRBJ1-6; TRBD1 agrees at 7 bases. The CDR3 sequence is 17 residues long. CDR1 and CDR2 from the germline V gene are SGHTA and FQGNSA. The J segment lost 0 bases and the V segment lost 6 bases, leaving 8 bases of the junction unmatched. CDR3 sequence reads: CASSRPGQRSYNSPLHF. The CDR3 bases are TGTGCCAGCAGTCGGCCGGGACAGCGCTCCTATAATTCACCCCTCCACTTT.

V is TRBV7-9 and J is TRBJ2-7; D possibly corresponds to TRBD1 (6 bases). V dropped 5 bases and J dropped 6 bases, with 11 bases sitting between them. CDR1 is SEHNR and CDR2 is FQNEAQ in the germline V gene (reference sequence). This CDR3 comprises 12 residues. The CDR3 DNA reads as TGTGCCAGCAGCCAGGGGAGCGGCGAGCAGTACTTC. As protein: CASSQGSGEQYF.

The V call is TRBV6-6, the J call TRBJ2-7; a weak D match, TRBD2 (7 bases). Trimming pared 8 bases from V and 5 bases from J, leaving 16 bases between. The CDR3 extends over 13 amino acids. Germline CDR1 reads MNHNY; CDR2 reads SVGAGI (reference sequence). CDR3 sequence: CASRRGARDEQYF. The CDR3 DNA follows: TGTGCCAGCCGTCGGGGGGCTCGGGACGAGCAGTACTTC.

CDR3 sequence (DNA): TGCGCCAGCAGTGAGGGAGCGGGAGGGCCACCTTACAATGAGCAGTTCTTC. As protein: CASSEGAGGPPYNEQFF. The chain is built from TRBV10-1 and TRBJ2-1, with 10 bases matching TRBD2. V was clipped by 2 bases and J by 4 bases; unmatched bases: 8. Germline CDR1 reads WNHNN; CDR2 reads SYGVQD (reference sequence). The CDR3 totals 17 residues.

This clone was observed a single time. This chain's CDR3 is CASSSPTGGANVLTF. The CDR3 DNA reads as TGTGCCAGCAGCTCCCCGACCGGAGGGGCCAACGTCCTGACTTTC. V usage is TRBV11-2 and J usage is TRBJ2-6; unclear D gene. The CDR3 contains 15 residues. Germline V lookup: CDR1 SGHAT, CDR2 FQNNGV. Deletions cut 4 bases from V and 4 bases from J, with 11 bases between.

V is TRBV6-1 and J is TRBJ2-7; 10 bases line up with TRBD2. This CDR3 spans 15 amino acids. V gave up 0 bases and J gave up 4 bases; unmatched junction bases: 3. From germline, CDR1 is MNHNS and CDR2 SASEGT. The DNA of the CDR3 is TGTGCCAGCAGTGAAGCTCTAGCGGGAGCATACGAGCAGTACTTC. It codes for CASSEALAGAYEQYF.

The chain has TRBV9 and TRBJ2-7; D is ambiguous. The CDR3 contains 14 residues. Germline V gene data show CDR1 as SGDLS and CDR2 as YYNGEE. V gave up 0 bases and J gave up 0 bases, with 7 bases separating them. The CDR3 sequence: CASSVASDSYEQYF. CDR3 nucleotides: TGTGCCAGCAGCGTAGCTAGTGACTCCTACGAGCAGTACTTC.

The V and J genes are TRBV5-5 and TRBJ2-7, with D unresolved. CDR3 length: 11 amino acids. V lost 0 bases and J lost 3, with 1 base in between. Germline V CDR1 and CDR2: SGHKS, YYEKEE (reference sequence). CDR3 amino acids: CASSLDYEQYF. For the CDR3, the DNA is TGTGCCAGCAGCTTGGACTACGAGCAGTACTTC.